Below, 4 T cell receptor beta chains from the same sample are listed, as sequenced in a study of CD8 T cells in ankylosing spondylitis. MiXCR, applied by TCRdb to the 5' RACE reads, yields one record per CDR3 protein. The table shows 200,000 to 250,000 distinct CDR3 sequences, with roughly 25% occurring only once. The material sequenced was blood, either unsorted or a sorted T cell fraction (not recorded which). These receptors were collected from a male donor with ankylosing spondylitis or in good health (not recorded which).

This clonotype occurred many times. The DNA of the CDR3 is TGTGCCACCAGTGATTATCGGGAGACCCAGTACTTC. Protein: CATSDYRETQYF. This chain links TRBV24-1 with TRBJ2-5; no firm D call. From germline, CDR1 is KGHDR and CDR2 SFDVKD. This CDR3 is 12 amino acids long. V gave up 2 bases and J gave up 5 bases, with 5 bases separating them.

CDR3 amino acids: CASSPGTGMNEQFF. The CDR3 region has the DNA TGTGCCAGCAGCCCCGGGACAGGGATGAATGAGCAGTTCTTC. The genes are TRBV6-1 and TRBJ2-1, with 9 bases that match TRBD1. Germline V CDR1 and CDR2: MNHNS, SASEGT. The junction had 7 bases not matched to a gene; V was cut back by 6 bases and J by 7 bases. The CDR3 has 14 amino acids.

Note on this clonotype: A much larger clone sits a single nucleotide away, making a read error possible. The chain uses TRBV4-3 and TRBJ2-3; D is uncertain. Trimming left V 1 base short and J 5 bases short, with 19 bases between. Per germline, CDR1 LGHNA and CDR2 YSLEER. The length of the CDR3 is 17 residues. This chain's CDR3 is CASSQGLGVSTRDTQYF. The CDR3 DNA is TGCGCCAGCAGCCAAGGCCTTGGCGTGTCTACGAGAGATACGCAGTATTTT.

This clonotype was found many times. The chain couples TRBV20-1 to TRBJ2-2; D is ambiguous. The ends were cut back, 1 base at V and 1 base at J, with 13 bases in the middle. CDR3 length: 16 amino acids. Per the germline V gene, CDR1 is DFQATT and CDR2 is SNEGSKA (reference sequence). The CDR3 DNA follows: TGCAGTGCTAGAGGGAGACTGACGGGGAACACCGGGGAGCTGTTTTTT. This codes for CSARGRLTGNTGELFF.